The rows below give T cell receptor beta chains drawn from one sample of a study of shared clonotypes between healthy human individuals. Clones were sequenced by immunoSEQ multiplex PCR, and TCRdb holds only the in-frame ones, with some missing. The sample has about 600,000 clones, about 97% seen once. Sequencing used naive CD4+ T cells sorted from blood. These receptors originate from a woman aged 30 to 39 in good health. Each CDR3 is given with its conserved first and last residue. D genes are given only for firm matches. Clone size, where shown, is once, few, many, or a class for clones that have expanded.

V gene: TRBV19
clone size: -
J gene: TRBJ2-3
D gene: TRBD2
CDR3 DNA: TGTGCCAGTAGTAGCGGGGGGAGCACAGATACGCAGTATTTT
CDR3 protein: CASSSGGSTDTQYF

V gene: TRBV4-1
clone size: -
J gene: TRBJ2-4
D gene: TRBD2
CDR3 DNA: TGCGCCAGCAGCCAAGACCCGGGAGGGGCCAAAAACATTCAGTACTTC
CDR3 protein: CASSQDPGGAKNIQYF

V gene: TRBV5-6
clone size: -
J gene: TRBJ2-7
D gene: -
CDR3 DNA: TGTGCCAGCAGCTTGGATGGGTACGAGCAGTACTTC
CDR3 protein: CASSLDGYEQYF

V gene: TRBV5-5
clone size: -
J gene: TRBJ2-1
D gene: TRBD2
CDR3 DNA: TGTGCCAGCAGCTTAGGTCGAGGCACTAGCGGCTACAATGAGCAGTTCTTC
CDR3 protein: CASSLGRGTSGYNEQFF

V gene: TRBV27
clone size: -
J gene: TRBJ2-4
D gene: -
CDR3 DNA: TGTGCCAGCAGTTTAGGAGCGGGTAGAGCCAAAAACATTCAGTACTTC
CDR3 protein: CASSLGAGRAKNIQYF

V gene: TRBV30
clone size: -
J gene: TRBJ2-7
D gene: TRBD1
CDR3 DNA: TGTGCCTGGGACGGGACAGGGCACTATGAGCAGTACTTC
CDR3 protein: CAWDGTGHYEQYF

V gene: TRBV19
clone size: -
J gene: TRBJ2-7
D gene: TRBD1
CDR3 DNA: TGTGCCAGTAGTGTGACAGGGGACCGCTCCTACGAGCAGTACTTC
CDR3 protein: CASSVTGDRSYEQYF

V gene: TRBV28
clone size: once
J gene: TRBJ1-2
D gene: TRBD1
CDR3 DNA: TGTGCCAGCAGTTCGCCGGGACAGGGTGGGGATGGCTACACCTTC
CDR3 protein: CASSSPGQGGDGYTF

V gene: TRBV5-1
clone size: -
J gene: TRBJ2-7
D gene: TRBD1
CDR3 DNA: TGCGCCAGCAGCTTGACGGGACAGGGGGACTACGAGCAGTACTTC
CDR3 protein: CASSLTGQGDYEQYF

V gene: TRBV7-9
clone size: once
J gene: TRBJ1-1
D gene: TRBD1
CDR3 DNA: TGTGCCAGCAGCCTAGGGACAGACACTGAAGCTTTCTTT
CDR3 protein: CASSLGTDTEAFF

V gene: TRBV5-8
clone size: -
J gene: TRBJ1-4
D gene: TRBD1
CDR3 DNA: TGTGCCAGCAGCTTGGCAGGGGGAGACGAAAAACTGTTTTTT
CDR3 protein: CASSLAGGDEKLFF

V gene: TRBV28
clone size: -
J gene: TRBJ2-7
D gene: -
CDR3 DNA: TGTGCCACCAATGGCAACTACGAGCAGTACTTC
CDR3 protein: CATNGNYEQYF

V gene: TRBV27
clone size: -
J gene: TRBJ2-7
D gene: TRBD2
CDR3 DNA: TGTGCCAGCAGTGGCCTAGCGGGGCACGAGCAGTACTTC
CDR3 protein: CASSGLAGHEQYF

V gene: TRBV9
clone size: -
J gene: TRBJ2-5
D gene: -
CDR3 DNA: TGTGCCAGCAGCGTAGGCCGAACTAACCAAGAGACCCAGTACTTC
CDR3 protein: CASSVGRTNQETQYF

V gene: TRBV30
clone size: -
J gene: TRBJ2-7
D gene: TRBD1
CDR3 DNA: TGTGCGGGACAGGGGATCTCCTACGAGCAGTACTTC
CDR3 protein: CAGQGISYEQYF

V gene: TRBV28
clone size: -
J gene: TRBJ1-2
D gene: -
CDR3 DNA: TGTGCCAGCAGTAACCCGGGAAGACCTGGCTACACCTTC
CDR3 protein: CASSNPGRPGYTF

V gene: TRBV13
clone size: -
J gene: TRBJ2-7
D gene: -
CDR3 DNA: TGTGCCAGCAGCCGGTTTATTCGGGTTAATTCCTACGAGCAGTACTTC
CDR3 protein: CASSRFIRVNSYEQYF

V gene: TRBV28
clone size: -
J gene: TRBJ2-7
D gene: -
CDR3 DNA: TGTGCCAGCATGAGAATCCGCGGGGCCTACGAGCAGTACTTC
CDR3 protein: CASMRIRGAYEQYF

V gene: TRBV28
clone size: -
J gene: TRBJ1-2
D gene: -
CDR3 DNA: TGTGCCAGCAGTTTATCGGGACGGTTCTATGGCTACACCTTC
CDR3 protein: CASSLSGRFYGYTF

V gene: TRBV11-2
clone size: -
J gene: TRBJ1-3
D gene: -
CDR3 DNA: TGTGCCAGCAGCTTCAAAGGGTTTGGAAACACCATATATTTT
CDR3 protein: CASSFKGFGNTIYF